This TCR beta chain came from a study of T cell repertoires and HLA-DP antigens. Study information: Pre-culture CD4+ samples used roughly 1,200 ng DNA versus 200 to 250 ng for CD137+CD4+ sorts.

Germline CDR1 is SGHTA and CDR2 is FQGNSA. Trimming removed 5 bases from V and 0 bases from J, with 11 bases in between. The CDR3 is 14 amino acids. On this clone itself: Its cognate antigen is unknown.

Primers targeted 54 TRBV and 13 TRBJ segments. Assay: immunoSEQ multiplex PCR; the TCRdb copy retains only in-frame clones and omits some. The sample records approximately 90,000 clones, roughly nine tenths being singletons. Negative selection yielded untouched CD4+ T cells of average approximately 98% purity. The V and J genes are TRBV7-2 and TRBJ2-7; D gene uncertain. The receptor was derived from a man aged 50 to 59 in good health and CMV-seronegative. Sequencing was done on a sample of CD4+ T cells from PBMCs. The CDR3 loop is CASSPPGPSYEQYF. The CDR3 DNA is TGTGCCAGCAGCCCTCCAGGTCCCTCCTACGAGCAGTACTTC. The entire variable domain, with the rest obtained from reference TRBV7-2 and TRBJ2-7, is as follows: GAGVSQSPSNKVTEKGKDVELRCDPISGHTALYWYRQSLGQGLEFLIYFQGNSAPDKSGLPSDRFSAERTGGSVSTLTIQRTQQEDSAVYLCASSPPGPSYEQYFGPGTRLTVT.